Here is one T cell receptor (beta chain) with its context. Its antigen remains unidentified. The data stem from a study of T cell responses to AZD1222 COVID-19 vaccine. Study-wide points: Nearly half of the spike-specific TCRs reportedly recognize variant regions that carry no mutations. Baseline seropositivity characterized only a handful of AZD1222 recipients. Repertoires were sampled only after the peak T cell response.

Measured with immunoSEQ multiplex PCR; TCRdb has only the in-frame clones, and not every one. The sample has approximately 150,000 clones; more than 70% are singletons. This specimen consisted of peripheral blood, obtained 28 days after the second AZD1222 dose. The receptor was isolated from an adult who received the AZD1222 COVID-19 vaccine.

The CDR3 DNA sequence: TGTGCCAGCACCCTCCGGGCGGGGGACCTCGCAGATACGCAGTATTTT. It translates to CASTLRAGDLADTQYF. The chain couples TRBV27 to TRBJ2-3, with 7 bases identical to TRBD2. J lost 4 bases, V lost 7 bases, and 14 bases had no gene match. Germline values: CDR1 MNHEY, CDR2 SMNVEV (reference sequence). CDR3 length: 16 amino acids.